What follows are 14 T cell receptor beta chains derived from one specimen sequenced in a study of long-term antiretroviral therapy in people with HIV. The assay used was immunoSEQ (version v3.0), run at survey level. Profiled with immunoSEQ multiplex PCR; TCRdb holds only in-frame clones, not every one. The sample lists about 34,000 clones, around 82% seen once, with 7.9% in the top ten. The sample was unsorted PBMCs, taken 0.4 years before starting antiretroviral therapy. The source is a young man with HIV.

The chain recombines TRBV4-1 with TRBJ1-1, with D uncertain. The CDR3 has 14 residues. Per germline, CDR1 MGHRA and CDR2 YSYEKL. V shed 3 bases and J shed 3 bases, with 11 bases lying between them. CDR3 bases: TGCGCCAGCAGCCACGCGACTAGGGACACTGAAGCTTTCTTT. This gives the protein CASSHATRDTEAFF.

The chain combines TRBV28 with TRBJ2-7; D gene ambiguous. The ends were cut back, 3 bases at V and 6 bases at J, with 9 bases in the middle. In germline, CDR1 is MDHEN, CDR2 SYDVKM. The CDR3 sequence is 12 residues long. In nucleotides, the CDR3 is TGTGCCAGCAGTTTCCGGGTAGGCGAGCAGTACTTC. This translates into CASSFRVGEQYF.

The V gene is TRBV5-4, the J gene TRBJ1-5; unclear D gene. The CDR3 is 12 residues long. Trimming left V 4 bases short and J 5 bases short, with 7 bases between. Germline V lookup: CDR1 SGHNT, CDR2 YYREEE (reference sequence). CDR3 DNA sequence: TGTGCCAGCAGCGCTATGTATCAGCCCCAGCATTTT. Residues: CASSAMYQPQHF.

This clone was detected once. The chain links TRBV19 to TRBJ1-1; TRBD1 is a possible D gene (5 bases). CDR3 length: 13 amino acids. The V and J ends lost 4 bases and 9 bases respectively, with 15 bases between them. CDR1 and CDR2 (germline): LNHDA, SQIVND (reference sequence). This chain's CDR3 is CASSTDQGNKAFF. The CDR3 bases are TGTGCCAGTAGTACCGACCAGGGAAATAAAGCTTTCTTT.

This rearrangement joins TRBV4-1 to TRBJ2-2; 7 bases agree with TRBD1. With V trimmed by 2 bases and J by 0 bases, 3 bases remained unmatched. This CDR3 is 16 amino acids long. Germline CDR1 MGHRA, CDR2 YSYEKL. This CDR3 is CASSQIGGPNTGELFF. The CDR3 coding sequence is TGCGCCAGCAGCCAAATAGGGGGCCCGAACACCGGGGAGCTGTTTTTT.

This chain connects TRBV5-1 to TRBJ2-2, with a possible D match to TRBD1 (6 bases). V gave up 2 bases and J gave up 2 bases, with 10 bases separating them. The CDR3 runs 15 residues. CDR1 SGHRS and CDR2 YFSETQ come from the germline V gene. The CDR3 region is CASSLQGTNTGELFF. CDR3 in DNA: TGCGCCAGCAGCTTACAGGGAACTAACACCGGGGAGCTGTTTTTT. Full variable domain (outside the CDR3, taken from reference TRBV5-1 and TRBJ2-2): KAGVTQTPRYLIKTRGQQVTLSCSPISGHRSVSWYQQTPGQGLQFLFEYFSETQRNKGNFPGRFSGRQFSNSRSEMNVSTLELGDSALYLCASSLQGTNTGELFFGEGSRLTVL.

The chain links TRBV2 to TRBJ2-2; TRBD2 matches 10 bases. After removal of 6 bases from V and 7 bases from J, the junction contained 8 bases not matched to a gene. Germline V gene data show CDR1 as SNHLY and CDR2 as FYNNEI. The CDR3 extends over 15 amino acids. The CDR3: CASRTAGGPVGELFF. The CDR3 coding sequence is TGTGCCAGCAGAACAGCGGGAGGGCCGGTCGGGGAGCTGTTTTTT.

The chain is built from TRBV19 and TRBJ2-3; TRBD2 agrees at 8 bases. The CDR3 has 13 amino acids. CDR1 is LNHDA and CDR2 is SQIVND in the germline V gene (reference sequence). Trimming removed 7 bases from V and 6 bases from J; junction bases left unmatched: 6. The DNA of the CDR3 is TGTGCCAGTACCGTGACGGGGGGGGATACGCAGTATTTT. It encodes CASTVTGGDTQYF.

This clone was observed a few times. The genes are TRBV27 and TRBJ1-2; 9 positions agree with TRBD1. The V and J ends lost 3 bases and 7 bases, in that order; junction bases with no gene match: 3. The CDR3 is made up of 13 amino acids. Germline loops: CDR1 MNHEY, CDR2 SMNVEV (reference sequence). The CDR3 sequence is CASSFRQGVGYTF. Written as DNA, the CDR3 is TGTGCCAGCAGTTTTAGACAGGGGGTTGGCTACACCTTC.

The chain is built from TRBV11-2 and TRBJ2-7; 7 positions agree with TRBD2. The V segment lost 2 bases and the J segment 4 bases; nucleotides outside the gene matches: 8. The CDR3 extends over 15 amino acids. Looked up from germline, CDR1 is SGHAT and CDR2 is FQNNGV. CDR3 bases: TGTGCCAGCAGCTTATACCCGGGAGGTTCTTACGAGCAGTACTTC. Translating gives CASSLYPGGSYEQYF.

This chain connects TRBV4-2 to TRBJ2-3; 13 bases fit TRBD2. The CDR3 totals 16 residues. The V gene's germline CDR1 is LGHNA and CDR2 YNFKEQ. The V and J ends lost 4 bases and 2 bases, in that order; junction bases with no gene match: 3. The CDR3 nucleotides are TGTGCCAGCAGCCTGGGGACTAGCGGGGTCACAGATACGCAGTATTTT. Protein product: CASSLGTSGVTDTQYF.

The gene calls are TRBV2 and TRBJ2-2; D uncertain. CDR3 length: 14 residues. Germline V gives CDR1 SNHLY, CDR2 FYNNEI. V was pared by 6 bases and J by 0 bases, with 8 bases between. CDR3 DNA sequence: TGTGCCAGCAGGGTTTCGGCGAACACCGGGGAGCTGTTTTTT. As protein: CASRVSANTGELFF.

DNA of the CDR3: TGTGCCAGCAGAAACGACAGGTATCAGCCCCAGCATTTT. Translated: CASRNDRYQPQHF. The chain joins TRBV6-6 to TRBJ1-5; a weak D match, TRBD1 (6 bases). The germline V gene has CDR1 MNHNY and CDR2 SVGAGI (reference sequence). V was pared by 6 bases and J by 5 bases, with 11 bases between. The CDR3 covers 13 residues.

The chain has TRBV7-6 and TRBJ1-5, with a possible D match to TRBD1 (5 bases). V was cut by 0 bases and J by 0 bases, with 18 bases left in between. This CDR3 has 19 residues. The V gene's germline CDR1 is SGHVS and CDR2 FNYEAQ. CDR3 protein: CASSLASGLNWGSNQPQHF. The DNA of the CDR3 is TGTGCCAGCAGCTTAGCTTCGGGACTCAACTGGGGTAGCAATCAGCCCCAGCATTTT. Full variable domain (rest looked up from reference TRBV7-6 and TRBJ1-5): GAGVSQSPRYKVTKRGQDVALRCDPISGHVSLYWYRQALGQGPEFLTYFNYEAQQDKSGLPNDRFSAERPEGSISTLTIQRTEQRDSAMYRCASSLASGLNWGSNQPQHFGDGTRLSIL.